Below are 9 T cell receptor beta chains sequenced from a single sample in a study of early T cells in non-severe SARS-CoV-2 infection (dated by TCRdb to the early 2020s). The library relied on 5' RACE. Sequencing relied on a NextSeq 500. In-frame beta chains were kept once TCRdb had trimmed the public reads at Q25 with fastp and called clones with MiXCR. Every CDR3 protein is listed once, alongside the most common genes and DNA of its rows. A total of more than 60,000 distinct CDR3 sequences appear in this sample, roughly an eighth of them only once. The ten most abundant clones make up roughly 8.3% of the sample. Input material: whole blood. These receptors came from an adult who was a healthcare worker with PCR-confirmed SARS-CoV-2 infection or an uninfected control (not recorded which).

This clonotype was seen only once. The chain combines TRBV20-1 with TRBJ1-1; D not resolved. The V end lost 2 bases, the J end lost 4 bases, and 11 bases lay between the germline ends. CDR3 length: 13 amino acids. Germline lookup yields CDR1 DFQATT and CDR2 SNEGSKA (reference sequence). In DNA, the CDR3 is TGCAGTGCTAGATTATCTTTGATCACTGAAGCTTTCTTT. Translating it yields CSARLSLITEAFF.

This clonotype showed up just a few times. The J gene is TRBJ2-7, the V gene TRBV7-9; no definite D call. The CDR3 is 18 residues long. V lost 0 bases, J lost 4 bases, and 22 bases lay in between. Germline V lookup: CDR1 SEHNR, CDR2 FQNEAQ (reference sequence). The CDR3 nucleotides read TGTGCCAGCAGCTTAGCGGAGATTGGCGTTCAGGACCTTTACGAGCAGTACTTC. This codes for CASSLAEIGVQDLYEQYF.

The sample holds a few counts of this clonotype. The J gene is TRBJ2-2, the V gene TRBV5-5, with D possibly being TRBD2 (5 bases). Between the trimmed V and J ends, which lost 2 bases and 4 bases, there was a span of 15 bases. The V gene's germline CDR1 is SGHKS and CDR2 YYEKEE (reference sequence). This CDR3 region has 16 residues. CDR3 protein: CASSFSGFQVTGELFF. Written as DNA, the CDR3 is TGTGCCAGCAGCTTCTCGGGGTTCCAAGTCACCGGGGAGCTGTTTTTT.

The chain carries TRBV10-3 and TRBJ2-5; D unresolved. The V and J ends lost 3 bases and 1 base respectively, with 6 bases between them. The CDR3 runs to 13 residues. The V gene's germline CDR1 is ENHRY and CDR2 SYGVKD. In DNA form, the CDR3 reads TGTGCCATCAGTGACAGTCCCCAAGAGACCCAGTACTTC. Protein: CAISDSPQETQYF.

The genes are TRBV6-6 and TRBJ2-3; TRBD2 is a possible D gene (5 bases). The CDR3 length is 15 residues. The germline V gene has CDR1 MNHNY and CDR2 SVGAGI (reference sequence). The V and J ends lost 4 bases and 5 bases respectively, with 16 bases between them. The CDR3 DNA is TGTGCCAGCAGTTCGGACTCCTCGTACGGAGATACGCAGTATTTT. Encoded protein: CASSSDSSYGDTQYF.

This clonotype was seen a few times. The rearrangement links TRBV29-1 to TRBJ1-1, with 7 nucleotides matching TRBD1. The CDR3 consists of 12 residues. V trimming: 4 bases; J trimming: 5 bases; junction bases outside the gene matches: 4. Germline V gene sequence: CDR1 SQVTM, CDR2 ANQGSEA. The CDR3 sequence is CSVVRGRTEAFF. The CDR3 bases are TGCAGCGTTGTAAGGGGGCGGACTGAAGCTTTCTTT.

The chain's CDR3 is CASTGLAGGGELFF. The CDR3, as DNA: TGTGCCAGCACCGGACTAGCGGGAGGCGGGGAGCTGTTTTTT. The genes are TRBV12-3 or TRBV12-4 and TRBJ2-2; 14 bases agree with TRBD2. V lost 7 bases, J lost 7 bases, and 2 bases stayed unmatched. The CDR3 sequence is 14 residues long.

The CDR3 DNA follows: TGTGCCAGCAGTACTGACACAGGGAGGGAAGCTTTCTTT. Translation: CASSTDTGREAFF. The J gene is TRBJ1-1, the V gene TRBV28, with D maybe TRBD1 (6 bases). The CDR3 sequence is 13 residues long. The ends were cut back, 5 bases at V and 8 bases at J, with 15 bases in the middle. Germline CDR1 reads MDHEN; CDR2 reads SYDVKM.

V usage is TRBV4-1 and J usage is TRBJ1-3, with D tentatively TRBD1 (5 bases). The germline V gene has CDR1 MGHRA and CDR2 YSYEKL. This CDR3 is built from 17 residues. V dropped 4 bases and J dropped 0 bases, with 16 bases sitting between them. The CDR3: CASSRIFQGLSGNTIYF. CDR3 DNA sequence: TGCGCCAGCAGCCGCATTTTTCAGGGCCTCTCTGGAAACACCATATATTTT.